This T cell receptor (beta chain) comes out of a study of T cells after yellow fever vaccination. Using its own MiXCR run on the 5' RACE reads, TCRdb lists one record per CDR3 protein. The table shows some 290,000 distinct CDR3 sequences, with about 10% occurring only once. The CDR3 has 12 residues. Trimming took off 5 bases at V and 3 bases at J, with 5 bases between the two ends. Per germline, CDR1 SGHTA and CDR2 FQGNSA. Study-wide results and limits: Overlap between CD4 and CD8 compartments was detected for a small share of clonotypes. The secondary response showed a weaker magnitude and a faster peak, day 5 versus 15.

This clonotype was detected a few times. Its matching antigen is unknown. Material: CD4+ T cells sorted from PBMCs, obtained 45 days after the yellow fever booster vaccination. The chain recombines TRBV7-2 with TRBJ1-3, with no clear D. The sequence derives from a man younger than 35 who received the YFV17D yellow fever vaccine. CDR3 bases: TGTGCCAGCAGCCATCGTGGAAACACCATATATTTT. This encodes CASSHRGNTIYF.